This T cell receptor (beta chain) was profiled in a study of tumor-infiltrating lymphocytes in primary liver carcinoma. Study-level information: Patients comprised men and women whose ages fell between 30 and 69 years.

Production of TCR beta cDNA used roughly 480 ng total RNA together with a constant-region primer. Libraries of TCR beta came from three nested multiplex PCR rounds with slightly modified ARM-PCR. The first two PCR rounds used TRBV1-TRBV30 forward primers with a C-beta reverse primer, about 10 cycles each. TCRdb ran MiXCR on the multiplex PCR reads and lists one entry per CDR3 protein. The repertoire has 75,000 to 80,000 distinct CDR3 sequences, around 66% of them found once; the top ten carry 26%. Total RNA and DNA came together from 20-30 mg of bulk tissue without cell sorting. The table lists this clonotype with a count of one. It is likely a read error, because the conserved phenylalanine at the end of the CDR3 is missing. V lost 0 bases and J 5 bases, leaving 7 bases between the germline ends. Looked up from germline, CDR1 is LGHNA and CDR2 is YSLEER. This CDR3 spans 13 amino acids.

This TCR came from a man aged 40-49 years with primary liver carcinoma and hepatitis B virus infection. The chain combines TRBV4-3 with TRBJ2-5; D gene unclear. Material for sequencing was tumor-adjacent normal liver tissue. DNA of the CDR3: TGCGCCAGCAGCCAAGATTTGGTGGAGACCCAGTACCTC. Amino acid sequence: CASSQDLVETQYL.